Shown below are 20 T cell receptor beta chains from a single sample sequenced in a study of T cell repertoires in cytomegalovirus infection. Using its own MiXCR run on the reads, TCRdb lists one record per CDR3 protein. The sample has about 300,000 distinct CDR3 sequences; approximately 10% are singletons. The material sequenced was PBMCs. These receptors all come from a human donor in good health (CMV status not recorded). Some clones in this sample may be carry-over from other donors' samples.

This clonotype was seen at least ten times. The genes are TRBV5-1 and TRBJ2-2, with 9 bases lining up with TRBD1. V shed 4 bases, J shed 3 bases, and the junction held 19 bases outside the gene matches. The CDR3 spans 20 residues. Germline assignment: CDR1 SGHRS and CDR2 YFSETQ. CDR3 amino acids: CASSATPGQGATKDTGELFF. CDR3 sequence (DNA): TGCGCCAGCAGCGCCACCCCGGGACAGGGAGCAACTAAGGACACCGGGGAGCTGTTTTTT.

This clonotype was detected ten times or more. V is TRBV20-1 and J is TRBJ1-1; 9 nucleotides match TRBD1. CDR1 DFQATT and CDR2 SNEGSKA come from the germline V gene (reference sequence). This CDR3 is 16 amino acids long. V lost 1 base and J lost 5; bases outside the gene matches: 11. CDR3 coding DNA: TGCAGTGCTAGAGGGAGGACAGGGGCCATGTGGACTGAAGCTTTCTTT. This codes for CSARGRTGAMWTEAFF.

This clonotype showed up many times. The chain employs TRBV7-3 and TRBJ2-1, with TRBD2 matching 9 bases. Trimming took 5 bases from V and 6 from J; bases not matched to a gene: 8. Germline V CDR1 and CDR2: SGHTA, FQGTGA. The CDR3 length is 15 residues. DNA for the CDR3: TGTGCCAGCAGCCACGGGCGGGGGGGCCTCAATGAGCAGTTCTTC. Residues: CASSHGRGGLNEQFF.

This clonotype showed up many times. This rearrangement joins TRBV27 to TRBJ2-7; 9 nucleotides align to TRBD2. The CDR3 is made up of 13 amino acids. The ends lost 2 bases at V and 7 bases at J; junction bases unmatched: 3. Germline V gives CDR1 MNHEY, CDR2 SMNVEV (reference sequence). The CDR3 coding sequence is TGTGCCAGCAGTTTAGGAGCGGGGGGAGAGCAGTACGTC. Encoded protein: CASSLGAGGEQYV.

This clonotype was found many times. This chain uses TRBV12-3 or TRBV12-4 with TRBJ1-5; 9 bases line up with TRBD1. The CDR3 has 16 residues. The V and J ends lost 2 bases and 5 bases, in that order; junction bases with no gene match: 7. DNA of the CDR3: TGTGCCAGCAGTTTATATGCGGGACAGGGATATCAGCCCCAGCATTTT. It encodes CASSLYAGQGYQPQHF.

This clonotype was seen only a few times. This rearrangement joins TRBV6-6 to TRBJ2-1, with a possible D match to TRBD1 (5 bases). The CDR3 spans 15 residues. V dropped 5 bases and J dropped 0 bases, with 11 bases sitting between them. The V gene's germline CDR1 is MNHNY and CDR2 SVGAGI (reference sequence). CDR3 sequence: CASSKGLGSYNEQFF. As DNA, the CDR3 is TGTGCCAGCAGTAAGGGGTTGGGCTCCTACAATGAGCAGTTCTTC.

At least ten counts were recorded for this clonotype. As DNA, the CDR3 is TGTGCCAGCAGCCCGACTAGCGGGGGGGCGCAGACCCAGTACTTC. This codes for CASSPTSGGAQTQYF. The rearrangement links TRBV7-2 to TRBJ2-5, with 14 bases matching TRBD2. The CDR3 loop spans 15 amino acids. Germline V gene sequence: CDR1 SGHTA, CDR2 FQGNSA. The trim removed 5 bases at V and 6 bases at J, leaving 5 bases unmatched.

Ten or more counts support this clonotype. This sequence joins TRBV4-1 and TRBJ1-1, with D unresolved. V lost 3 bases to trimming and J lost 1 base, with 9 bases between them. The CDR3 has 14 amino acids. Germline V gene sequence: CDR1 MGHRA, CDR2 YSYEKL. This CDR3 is CASSHNAGNTEAFF. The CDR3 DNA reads TGCGCCAGCAGCCATAACGCCGGGAACACTGAAGCTTTCTTT.

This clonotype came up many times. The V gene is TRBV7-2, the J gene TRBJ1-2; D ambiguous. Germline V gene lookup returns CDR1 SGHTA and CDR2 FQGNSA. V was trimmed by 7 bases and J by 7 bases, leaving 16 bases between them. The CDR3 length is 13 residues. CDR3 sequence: CASNPDGVGGYTF. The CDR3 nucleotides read TGTGCCAGCAACCCTGACGGGGTAGGTGGCTACACCTTC.

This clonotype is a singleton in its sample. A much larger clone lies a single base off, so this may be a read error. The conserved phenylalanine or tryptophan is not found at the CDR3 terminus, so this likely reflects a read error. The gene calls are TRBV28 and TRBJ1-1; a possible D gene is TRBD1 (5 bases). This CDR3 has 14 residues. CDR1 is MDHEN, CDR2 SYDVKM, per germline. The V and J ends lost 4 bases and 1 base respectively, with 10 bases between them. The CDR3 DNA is TGTGCCAGCAGTTCGGGGGGAGGGAACACTGAAGCTTTCTGT. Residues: CASSSGGGNTEAFC.

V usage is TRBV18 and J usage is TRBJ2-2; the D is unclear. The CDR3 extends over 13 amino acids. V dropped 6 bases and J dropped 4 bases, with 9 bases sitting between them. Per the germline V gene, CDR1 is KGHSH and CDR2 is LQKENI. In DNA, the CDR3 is TGTGCCAGCTCGCCCGACTCCACCGGGGAGCTGTTTTTT. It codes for CASSPDSTGELFF.

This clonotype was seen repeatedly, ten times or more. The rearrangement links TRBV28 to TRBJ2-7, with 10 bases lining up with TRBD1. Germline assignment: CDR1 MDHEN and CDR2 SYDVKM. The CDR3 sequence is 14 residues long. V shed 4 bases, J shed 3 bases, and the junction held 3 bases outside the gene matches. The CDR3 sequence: CASSSGTGVYEQYV. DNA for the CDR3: TGTGCCAGCAGTTCTGGGACAGGGGTCTACGAGCAGTACGTC.

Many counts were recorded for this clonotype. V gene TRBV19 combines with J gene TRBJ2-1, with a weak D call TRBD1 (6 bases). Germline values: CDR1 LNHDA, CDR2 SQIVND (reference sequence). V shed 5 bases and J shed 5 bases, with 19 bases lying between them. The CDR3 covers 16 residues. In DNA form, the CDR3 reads TGTGCCAGTAGTTTCCCCCGAGGGTCAGGGGACAATGAGCAGTTCTTC. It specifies CASSFPRGSGDNEQFF.

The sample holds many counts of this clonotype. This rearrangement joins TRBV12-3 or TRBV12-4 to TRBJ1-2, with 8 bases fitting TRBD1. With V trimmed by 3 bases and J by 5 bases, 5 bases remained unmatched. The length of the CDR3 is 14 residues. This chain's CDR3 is CASSFTRTGYGYTF. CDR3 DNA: TGTGCCAGCAGTTTTACTCGGACAGGGTATGGCTACACCTTC.

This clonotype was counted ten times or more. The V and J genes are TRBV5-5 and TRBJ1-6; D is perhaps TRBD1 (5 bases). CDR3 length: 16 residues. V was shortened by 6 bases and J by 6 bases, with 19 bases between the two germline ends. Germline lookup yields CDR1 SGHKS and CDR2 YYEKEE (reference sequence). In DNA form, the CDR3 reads TGTGCCAGCACCGAGGACACGGCAATTGGTAATTCACCCCTCCACTTT. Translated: CASTEDTAIGNSPLHF.

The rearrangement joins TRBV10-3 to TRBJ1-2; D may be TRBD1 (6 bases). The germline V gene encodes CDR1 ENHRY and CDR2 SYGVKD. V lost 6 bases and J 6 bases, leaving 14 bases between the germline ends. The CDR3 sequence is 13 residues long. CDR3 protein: CAISRTGLDGYTF. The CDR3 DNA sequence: TGTGCCATCAGCCGAACAGGGTTGGATGGCTACACCTTC.

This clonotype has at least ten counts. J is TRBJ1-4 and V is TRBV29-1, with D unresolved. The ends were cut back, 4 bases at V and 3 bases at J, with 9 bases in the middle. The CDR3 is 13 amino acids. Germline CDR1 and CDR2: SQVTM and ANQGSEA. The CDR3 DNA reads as TGCAGCGTTGGGGGTTCAGCTAATGAAAAACTGTTTTTT. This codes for CSVGGSANEKLFF.

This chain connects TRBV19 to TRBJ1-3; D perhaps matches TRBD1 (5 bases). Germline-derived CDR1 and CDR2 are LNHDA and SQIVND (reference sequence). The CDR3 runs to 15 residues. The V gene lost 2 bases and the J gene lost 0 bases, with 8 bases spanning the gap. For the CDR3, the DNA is TGTGCCAGTAGTATACTCGGGACCTCTGGAAACACCATATATTTT. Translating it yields CASSILGTSGNTIYF.

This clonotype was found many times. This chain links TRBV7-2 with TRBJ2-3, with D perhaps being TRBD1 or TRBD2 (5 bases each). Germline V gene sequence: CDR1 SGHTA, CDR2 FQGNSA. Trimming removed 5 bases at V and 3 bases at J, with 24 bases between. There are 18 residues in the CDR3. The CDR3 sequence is CASSVRPSRGGLTDTQYF. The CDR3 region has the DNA TGTGCCAGCAGCGTAAGACCATCCCGGGGCGGATTAACAGATACGCAGTATTTT.

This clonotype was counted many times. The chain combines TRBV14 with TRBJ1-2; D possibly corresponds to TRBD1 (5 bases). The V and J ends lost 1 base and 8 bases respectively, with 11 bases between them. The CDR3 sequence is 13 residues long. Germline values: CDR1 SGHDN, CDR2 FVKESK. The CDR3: CASSQAVQVGYTF. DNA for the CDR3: TGTGCCAGCAGCCAAGCGGTACAGGTCGGCTACACCTTC.